The rows below give T cell receptor beta chains drawn from one sample of a study of blood T cells in healthy people across ages. Each CDR3 protein gets one entry after TCRdb re-called the 5' RACE reads with MiXCR. The sample carries about 1.6 million distinct CDR3 sequences, roughly 30% recorded once. The sample comprised blood. These receptors originate from a woman in her thirties in good health. CDR3s include the opening cysteine and the closing phenylalanine or tryptophan. The D gene is left open where the match is weak. Clone size appears in some rows only: once, few, many, or a class for an expanded clone.

V gene	D gene	J gene	clone size	CDR3 protein	CDR3 DNA
TRBV2	.	TRBJ2-7	few	CASSEGWASSYEQYF	TGTGCCAGCAGTGAAGGGTGGGCTAGCTCATACGAGCAGTACTTC
TRBV18	TRBD1	TRBJ2-7	.	CASSPGTALYEQYF	TGTGCCAGCTCACCCGGGACAGCACTCTACGAGCAGTACTTC
TRBV20-1	TRBD2	TRBJ2-5	.	CSVPLSRKAGSETQYF	TGCAGTGTTCCCCTCTCCAGGAAAGCGGGGTCGGAGACCCAGTACTTC
TRBV3-1	TRBD1	TRBJ1-2	few	CASSKAGTANYGYTF	TGTGCCAGCAGCAAGGCCGGGACAGCGAACTATGGCTACACCTTC
TRBV20-1	TRBD2	TRBJ2-5	many	CSAWGLAGQETQYF	TGCAGTGCTTGGGGACTAGCGGGACAAGAGACCCAGTACTTC
TRBV7-9	TRBD1	TRBJ2-7	.	CASSPVPGQGHHEQYF	TGTGCCAGCAGCCCAGTACCGGGACAGGGGCATCACGAGCAGTACTTC
TRBV12-3/TRBV12-4	TRBD1	TRBJ2-4	few	CASSSRPEGQRNIQYF	TGTGCCAGCAGTTCAAGACCAGAGGGACAGCGAAACATTCAGTACTTC
TRBV2	TRBD1	TRBJ1-1	few	CASSPQGIAEAFF	TGTGCCAGCAGTCCACAGGGGATCGCTGAAGCTTTCTTT
TRBV5-1	TRBD1	TRBJ2-7	few	CASSLEGAHSYEQYF	TGCGCCAGCAGCTTGGAGGGGGCCCACTCCTACGAGCAGTACTTC
TRBV20-1	.	TRBJ2-1	.	CSARDTTSYEQFF	TGCAGTGCTAGAGATACCACTAGCTACGAGCAGTTCTTC
TRBV6-2/TRBV6-3	TRBD2	TRBJ2-3	few	CASRWGLATDTQYF	TGTGCCAGCAGATGGGGACTAGCAACAGATACGCAGTATTTT
TRBV29-1	TRBD2	TRBJ2-5	many	CSVEALPSSGTSGSKTQYF	TGCAGCGTTGAAGCCCTACCCTCATCCGGGACTAGCGGGAGTAAGACCCAGTACTTC
TRBV4-1	.	TRBJ2-3	.	CASSQEAGPFGADTQYF	TGCGCCAGCAGCCAAGAAGCTGGGCCCTTTGGCGCAGATACGCAGTATTTT
TRBV18	TRBD1	TRBJ1-5	.	CASSPRGTADQPQHF	TGTGCCAGCTCACCACGAGGGACAGCGGATCAGCCCCAGCATTTT
TRBV5-1	TRBD2	TRBJ2-3	.	CASIKGLAGSTDTQYF	TGCGCCAGCATCAAAGGACTAGCGGGGTCCACAGATACGCAGTATTTT
TRBV7-3	TRBD2	TRBJ2-7	.	CASSLLAGYYNEQYF	TGTGCCAGCAGCTTACTAGCGGGTTACTACAATGAGCAGTACTTC
TRBV3-1	TRBD2	TRBJ2-1	few	CASSQERLAGEQGQFF	TGTGCCAGCAGCCAAGAGAGACTAGCGGGAGAACAGGGGCAGTTCTTC
TRBV7-9	.	TRBJ1-5	.	CASSLGQVHGPTSNQPQHF	TGTGCCAGCAGCTTAGGCCAGGTCCACGGACCGACGAGCAATCAGCCCCAGCATTTT
TRBV20-1	.	TRBJ1-2	.	CSVTVGQTYGYTF	TGCAGTGTCACCGTCGGGCAGACCTATGGCTACACCTTC
TRBV29-1	.	TRBJ1-1	.	CSVRWGTNAEAFF	TGCAGCGTTAGGTGGGGGACCAACGCTGAAGCTTTCTTT